Detailed here is one TCR beta chain. No antigen is known for it. The repertoire was sequenced with immunoSEQ multiplex PCR; TCRdb's copy has only in-frame clones and lacks some. The data contain some 86,000 clones, around 90% of them seen just once; the ten biggest clones take up under 6.5%. With 2 bases clipped from V and 0 bases from J, the junction kept 4 bases outside the gene matches. CDR1 and CDR2 from the germline V gene are SGHTA and FQGTGA. This CDR3 region has 16 residues. The data were obtained in a study of graft-versus-host responses after intestinal transplantation. In the study overall: Multivisceral, liver-intestinal, or isolated intestinal transplants were given to recipients.

The receptor was isolated from a human donor who received an intestinal transplant. This chain joins TRBV7-3 and TRBJ2-3, with 8 bases lining up with TRBD2. The starting material was unstimulated CD8+ T cells sorted from spleen or lymph node cells, obtained before intestinal transplant. The CDR3 DNA is TGTGCCAGCAGCTTATCGGCGGGGGGAAGCACAGATACGCAGTATTTT. This translates into CASSLSAGGSTDTQYF.